One sample yielded the 10 T cell receptor beta chains listed below, sequenced in a study of T cell responses to AZD1222 COVID-19 vaccine. Profiling relied on immunoSEQ multiplex PCR, and the TCRdb table lists in-frame clones only, not all of them. The sample holds 140,000 to 150,000 clones, 75% to 90% seen once. The sample was peripheral blood, taken on day 0 of AZD1222 vaccination. Receptors were obtained from an adult in good health.

CDR3: CASSGAEQNEQFF. In DNA form, the CDR3 reads TGTGCCAGCAGCGGCGCGGAACAGAATGAGCAGTTCTTC. The chain combines TRBV11-3 with TRBJ2-1; D is ambiguous. The CDR3 contains 13 residues. Trimming pared 5 bases from V and 7 bases from J, leaving 12 bases between. Germline V lookup: CDR1 SGHNT, CDR2 YENEEA.

This clone was seen only once. The V and J genes are TRBV2 and TRBJ2-7; weak D call: TRBD2 (5 bases). The V gene's germline CDR1 is SNHLY and CDR2 FYNNEI. The CDR3 has 13 residues. V dropped 8 bases and J dropped 1 base, with 12 bases sitting between them. The CDR3 DNA sequence: TGTGCCAGCGAAGGGTCGGGATCCTACGAGCAGTACTTC. Encoded protein: CASEGSGSYEQYF.

The chain uses TRBV6-2 or TRBV6-3 and TRBJ2-7; TRBD1 matches at 7 bases. V lost 5 bases, J lost 4 bases, and 14 bases stayed unmatched. CDR3 size: 16 residues. The germline CDR1 and CDR2 sequences are MNHEY and SVGEGT. The CDR3 bases are TGTGCCAGCAGTCCCCGACAGGGATCACCTCCTTACGAGCAGTACTTC. Its translation: CASSPRQGSPPYEQYF.

The CDR3 protein is CASGLVLDGGQYF. The CDR3 nucleotides read TGTGCTAGTGGTTTGGTCTTAGACGGGGGCCAGTACTTC. This chain joins TRBV12-5 and TRBJ2-5, with D possibly being TRBD2 (6 bases). Per germline, CDR1 LGHNT and CDR2 FRNRAP. There are 13 residues in the CDR3. The ends were cut back, 0 bases at V and 10 bases at J, with 12 bases in the middle.

The rearrangement uses TRBV5-1 and TRBJ1-1; TRBD1 matches at 7 bases. Per the germline V gene, CDR1 is SGHRS and CDR2 is YFSETQ. Trimming cost V 4 bases and J 5 bases; bases outside gene matches: 11. This CDR3 has 15 residues. CDR3 nucleotides: TGCGCCAGCAGCCTAGGACAGGCCGTTTGGACTGAAGCTTTCTTT. As protein: CASSLGQAVWTEAFF.

The chain has TRBV2 and TRBJ1-1; weak D call: TRBD1 (6 bases). The V end lost 6 bases, the J end lost 2 bases, and 22 bases lay between the germline ends. The CDR3 consists of 17 residues. Germline loops: CDR1 SNHLY, CDR2 FYNNEI. CDR3 sequence reads: CASSYLGGALGNTEAFF. The CDR3 coding sequence is TGTGCCAGCAGCTACCTAGGGGGGGCGCTGGGAAACACTGAAGCTTTCTTT.

As to this clone: Other nucleotide sequences from this sample produce the same CDR3. The chain combines TRBV4-1 with TRBJ1-1; D is possibly TRBD1 (5 bases). The CDR3 totals 14 residues. Germline CDR1 reads MGHRA; CDR2 reads YSYEKL. Trimming shortened V by 3 bases and J by 1 base, and 9 bases separated the two germline ends. The CDR3 here is CASSQGRGNTEAFF. The CDR3 nucleotides read TGCGCCAGCAGCCAGGGACGGGGGAACACTGAAGCTTTCTTT.

The rearrangement uses TRBV2 and TRBJ1-2; 12 nucleotides line up with TRBD1. The ends lost 5 bases at V and 5 bases at J; junction bases unmatched: 6. This CDR3 comprises 15 residues. Germline V CDR1 and CDR2: SNHLY, FYNNEI. The CDR3 loop is CASSPGQGASYGYTF. The DNA of the CDR3 is TGTGCCAGCAGTCCGGGACAGGGGGCCTCTTATGGCTACACCTTC.

The V gene is TRBV5-1, the J gene TRBJ2-1, with D perhaps matching TRBD1 (5 bases). This CDR3 has 14 residues. Trimming removed 0 bases at V and 8 bases at J, with 12 bases between. CDR1 and CDR2 from the germline V gene are SGHRS and YFSETQ. The DNA for the CDR3 is TGCGCCAGCAGCTTGGGGGCAGGGTGGGATGAGCAGTTCTTC. Its translation is CASSLGAGWDEQFF.

The chain combines TRBV7-8 with TRBJ2-5; TRBD2 might be the D (6 bases). V gave up 6 bases and J gave up 2 bases, with 13 bases separating them. CDR3 length equals 14 residues. Germline V lookup: CDR1 SGHVS, CDR2 FQNEAQ. The CDR3 DNA sequence: TGTGCCAGCAGGCGGGACTCAACTCAAGAGACCCAGTACTTC. Translating gives CASRRDSTQETQYF.